This paragraph covers one T cell receptor (beta chain) sequence. The clone's antigen remains unknown. Base qualities are not recorded, but no much larger clone differs from it by a single base. TCRdb shows the sequencer as Illumina HiSeq 1500. The raw public reads went through TCRdb reprocessing: fastp at Q25, MiXCR clone calling, in-frame beta chains kept. Each CDR3 protein appears once, grouped with its most common genes and DNA. This sample is represented by 150,000 to 200,000 distinct CDR3 sequences; 15% to 20% of them were singletons. Clones ranked in the top ten supply approximately 18% of the sample. The entry originates in a study of T cell repertoires in cytomegalovirus infection (dated by TCRdb to between 2018 and 2021). General notes on the study: The HLA type of each donor mattered for the analysis, because public TCR beta signatures pointed to carriage of CMV infection along with the matching HLA type.

The V end loses 2 bases and the J end loses 6 bases, and a stretch of 4 bases separates them. CDR1 SGHVS and CDR2 FQNEAQ are derived from the germline V gene. There are 12 amino acids in the CDR3, from cysteine to phenylalanine inclusive. Only the CDR3 part of the read is kept: 36 bases, read in frame from the first base. Study-level results and caveats: The ex vivo response was dominated by HLA-C-restricted CMV-specific TCR beta clonotypes, which also provided the single most frequent clonotype in two of eight donors. In both this cohort and an independent roughly 360-donor cohort, the cumulative frequency of public TCR beta family members distinguished carriers of CMV infection plus the relevant HLA type.

This clonotype originated in a human donor in good health (CMV status not recorded). Some clones in this sample may be carry-over from other donors' samples. Here the chain combines TRBV7-8 and TRBJ2-2; there is no confident call for the D gene. The sample was CD8+ T cells from PBMCs. CDR3 reads: CASSLRPGELFF. The bases are TGTGCCAGCAGCTTACGTCCCGGGGAGCTGTTTTTT.